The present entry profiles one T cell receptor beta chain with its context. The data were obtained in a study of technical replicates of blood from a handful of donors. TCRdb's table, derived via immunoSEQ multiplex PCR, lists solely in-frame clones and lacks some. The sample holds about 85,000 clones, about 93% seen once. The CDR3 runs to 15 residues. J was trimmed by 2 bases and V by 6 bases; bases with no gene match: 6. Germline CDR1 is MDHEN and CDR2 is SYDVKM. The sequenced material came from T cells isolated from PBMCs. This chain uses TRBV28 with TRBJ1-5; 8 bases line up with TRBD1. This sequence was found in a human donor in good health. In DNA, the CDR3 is TGTGCCAGCAGCCTCGACAGGGGTGGCAATCAGCCCCAGCATTTT. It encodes CASSLDRGGNQPQHF. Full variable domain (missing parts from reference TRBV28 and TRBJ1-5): DVKVTQSSRYLVKRTGEKVFLECVQDMDHENMFWYRQDPGLGLRLIYFSYDVKMKEKGDIPEGYSVSREKKERFSLILESASTNQTSMYLCASSLDRGGNQPQHFGDGTRLSIL.